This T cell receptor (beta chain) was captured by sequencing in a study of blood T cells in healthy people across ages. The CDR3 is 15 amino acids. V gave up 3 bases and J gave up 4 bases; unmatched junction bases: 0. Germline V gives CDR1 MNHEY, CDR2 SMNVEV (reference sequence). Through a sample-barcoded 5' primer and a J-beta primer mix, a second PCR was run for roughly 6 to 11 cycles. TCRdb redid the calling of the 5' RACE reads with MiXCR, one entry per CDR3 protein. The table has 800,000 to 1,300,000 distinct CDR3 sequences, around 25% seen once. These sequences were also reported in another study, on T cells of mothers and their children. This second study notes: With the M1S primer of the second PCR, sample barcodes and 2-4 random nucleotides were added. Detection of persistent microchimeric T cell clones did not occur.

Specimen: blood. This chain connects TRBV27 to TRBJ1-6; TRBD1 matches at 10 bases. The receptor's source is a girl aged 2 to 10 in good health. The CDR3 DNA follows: TGTGCCAGCAGTTTGGGACAGGGGTATAATTCACCCCTCCACTTT. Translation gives CASSLGQGYNSPLHF.